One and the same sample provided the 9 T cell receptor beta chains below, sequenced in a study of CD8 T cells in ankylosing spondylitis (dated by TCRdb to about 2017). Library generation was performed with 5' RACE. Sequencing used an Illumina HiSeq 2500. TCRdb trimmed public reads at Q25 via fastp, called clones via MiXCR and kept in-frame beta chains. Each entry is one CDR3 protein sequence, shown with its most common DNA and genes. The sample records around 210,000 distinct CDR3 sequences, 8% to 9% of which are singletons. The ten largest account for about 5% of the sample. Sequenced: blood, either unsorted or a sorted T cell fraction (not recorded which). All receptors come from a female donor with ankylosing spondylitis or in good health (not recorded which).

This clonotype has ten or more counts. The CDR3 coding sequence is TGTGCCAGCAGCCCCGTGGGGCCCCTGAACAATGAGCAGTTCTTC. Protein: CASSPVGPLNNEQFF. The chain couples TRBV7-2 to TRBJ2-1, with a tentative D call TRBD1 (5 bases). V gave up 5 bases and J gave up 5 bases, with 16 bases separating them. The CDR3 is 15 residues long. Germline lookup yields CDR1 SGHTA and CDR2 FQGNSA.

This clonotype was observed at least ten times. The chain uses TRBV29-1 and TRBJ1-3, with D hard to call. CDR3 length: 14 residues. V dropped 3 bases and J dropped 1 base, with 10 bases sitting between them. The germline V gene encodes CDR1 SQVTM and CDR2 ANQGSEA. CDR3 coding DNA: TGCAGCGTTGATGGAAGGCTATCTGGAAACACCATATATTTT. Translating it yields CSVDGRLSGNTIYF.

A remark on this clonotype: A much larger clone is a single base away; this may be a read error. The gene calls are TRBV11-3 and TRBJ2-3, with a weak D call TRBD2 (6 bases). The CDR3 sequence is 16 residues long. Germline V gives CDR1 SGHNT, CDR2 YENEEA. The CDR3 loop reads CASSLKRWREGDMQYF. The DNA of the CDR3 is TGTGCCAGCAGCTTAAAAAGGTGGCGGGAAGGAGATATGCAGTATTTT.

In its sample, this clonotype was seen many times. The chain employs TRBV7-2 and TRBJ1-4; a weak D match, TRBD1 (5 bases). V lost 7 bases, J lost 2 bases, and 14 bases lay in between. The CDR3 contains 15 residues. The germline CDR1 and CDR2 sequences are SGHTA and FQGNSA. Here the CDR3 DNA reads TGTGCCAGCACCGAGACGGGGGGGACTAATGAAAAACTGTTTTTT. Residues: CASTETGGTNEKLFF. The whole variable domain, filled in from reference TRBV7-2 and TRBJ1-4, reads GAGVSQSPSNKVTEKGKDVELRCDPISGHTALYWYRQSLGQGLEFLIYFQGNSAPDKSGLPSDRFSAERTGGSVSTLTIQRTQQEDSAVYLCASTETGGTNEKLFFGSGTQLSVL.

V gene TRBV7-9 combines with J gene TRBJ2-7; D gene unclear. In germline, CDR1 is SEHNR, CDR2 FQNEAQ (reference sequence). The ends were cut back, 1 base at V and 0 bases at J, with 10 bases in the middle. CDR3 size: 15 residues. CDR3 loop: CASSLDVGLSYEQYF. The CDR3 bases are TGTGCCAGCAGCTTAGATGTGGGCCTCTCCTACGAGCAGTACTTC.

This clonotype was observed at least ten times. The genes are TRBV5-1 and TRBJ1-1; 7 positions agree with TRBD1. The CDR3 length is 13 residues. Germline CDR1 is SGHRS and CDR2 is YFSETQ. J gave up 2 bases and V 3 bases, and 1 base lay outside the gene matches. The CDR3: CASSWDSNTEAFF. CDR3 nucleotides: TGCGCCAGCAGCTGGGACAGCAACACTGAAGCTTTCTTT. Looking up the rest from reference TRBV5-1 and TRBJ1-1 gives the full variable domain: KAGVTQTPRYLIKTRGQQVTLSCSPISGHRSVSWYQQTPGQGLQFLFEYFSETQRNKGNFPGRFSGRQFSNSRSEMNVSTLELGDSALYLCASSWDSNTEAFFGQGTRLTVV.

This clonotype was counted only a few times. CDR3 DNA sequence: TGTGCCAGCAGCTGGACCGCGGGGGATGGCTACACCTTC. Translation gives CASSWTAGDGYTF. This chain uses TRBV7-6 with TRBJ1-2, with a tentative D call TRBD1 (5 bases). The CDR3 has 13 residues. Trimming cost V 4 bases and J 6 bases, with 12 bases left between them. Germline CDR1 SGHVS, CDR2 FNYEAQ.

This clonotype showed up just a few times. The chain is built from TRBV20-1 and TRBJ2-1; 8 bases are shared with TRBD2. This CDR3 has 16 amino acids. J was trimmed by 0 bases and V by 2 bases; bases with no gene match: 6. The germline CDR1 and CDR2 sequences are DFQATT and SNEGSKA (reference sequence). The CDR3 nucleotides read TGCAGTGCTAGACTACTAGCGGAGAGCTCCTACAATGAGCAGTTCTTC. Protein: CSARLLAESSYNEQFF.

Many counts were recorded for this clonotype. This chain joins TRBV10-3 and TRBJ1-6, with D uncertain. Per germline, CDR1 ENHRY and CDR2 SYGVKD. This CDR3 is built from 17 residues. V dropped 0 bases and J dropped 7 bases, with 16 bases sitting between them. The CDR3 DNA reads TGTGCCATCAGTGAGTCTGTTGGCGAGACCCGCAATTCACCCCTCCACTTT. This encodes CAISESVGETRNSPLHF.